The next 15 T cell receptor beta chains were all read from a single sample in a study of cytomegalovirus exposure and HLA in healthy donors. With 60 Vbeta and 13 Jbeta primers, the PCR was carried out. The table came from immunoSEQ multiplex PCR; TCRdb's copy has only in-frame clones and leaves some out. The table lists around 200,000 clones, 84% of them singletons. Specimen: PBMCs. These receptors were collected from a girl between 2 and 10 years old in good health and CMV-seropositive.

This chain links TRBV30 with TRBJ2-7, with TRBD1 identical over 11 bases. The CDR3 is made up of 15 amino acids. V was clipped by 5 bases and J by 7 bases; unmatched bases: 13. Germline V gene data show CDR1 as GTSNPN and CDR2 as SVGIG (reference sequence). The CDR3 is CAWAYTGTGGLEQYF. The CDR3 DNA reads as TGTGCCTGGGCTTACACCGGGACAGGGGGTCTAGAGCAGTACTTC. Full variable domain (outside the CDR3, taken from reference TRBV30 and TRBJ2-7): SQTIHQWPATLVQPVGSPLSLECTVEGTSNPNLYWYRQAAGRGLQLLFYSVGIGQISSEVPQNLSASRPQDRQFILSSKKLLLSDSGFYLCAWAYTGTGGLEQYFGPGTRLTVT.

This chain links TRBV15 with TRBJ2-4; D unresolved. Germline assignment: CDR1 LNHNV and CDR2 YYDKDF (reference sequence). This CDR3 region has 15 residues. V was shortened by 6 bases and J by 0 bases, with 12 bases between the two germline ends. The CDR3 loop is CATSPLALAKNIQYF. The CDR3 DNA reads as TGTGCCACCAGTCCCTTGGCTTTAGCCAAAAACATTCAGTACTTC.

In this sample, this clone turned up a few times. The chain has TRBV4-1 and TRBJ1-6, with 10 bases matching TRBD1. Losses at the gene ends were 4 bases for V and 6 bases for J; bases not matched to a gene: 9. Germline V CDR1 and CDR2: MGHRA, YSYEKL. The CDR3 runs to 17 residues. The DNA of the CDR3 is TGCGCCAGCAGCCGTGACAGGGGGCCCGCGGGTAATTCACCCCTCCACTTT. Its protein is CASSRDRGPAGNSPLHF.

The chain combines TRBV4-1 with TRBJ1-5; 10 positions agree with TRBD1. Trimming removed 4 bases from V and 4 bases from J; junction bases left unmatched: 4. CDR1 is MGHRA and CDR2 is YSYEKL in the germline V gene. This CDR3 contains 15 residues. This CDR3 is CASSPSGQGNQPQHF. CDR3 in DNA: TGCGCCAGCAGCCCGTCGGGACAGGGGAATCAGCCCCAGCATTTT.

J is TRBJ1-4 and V is TRBV5-4; no clear D gene. V lost 0 bases, J lost 5 bases, and 11 bases lay in between. This CDR3 is 15 amino acids long. Germline CDR1 reads SGHNT; CDR2 reads YYREEE (reference sequence). The CDR3 sequence: CASSLAPDYNEKLFF. CDR3 DNA sequence: TGTGCCAGCAGCTTGGCTCCAGATTACAATGAAAAACTGTTTTTT.

This sequence joins TRBV11-2 and TRBJ1-1; 7 nucleotides match TRBD1. The CDR3 is 13 amino acids. V shed 5 bases, J shed 1 base, and the junction held 1 base outside the gene matches. CDR1 is SGHAT, CDR2 FQNNGV, per germline. The CDR3 coding sequence is TGTGCCAGCAGCGGGGACAGGAACACTGAAGCTTTCTTT. Protein: CASSGDRNTEAFF.

The rearrangement joins TRBV30 to TRBJ2-3; 16 nucleotides agree with TRBD2. The germline V gene encodes CDR1 GTSNPN and CDR2 SVGIG (reference sequence). The length of the CDR3 is 18 residues. Germline trimming cut 2 bases from V and 4 bases from J; bases unmatched to any gene: 9. Here the CDR3 reads CAWSPRPGLAGGPDTQYF. Here the CDR3 DNA reads TGTGCCTGGAGTCCGCGGCCGGGACTAGCGGGGGGGCCAGATACGCAGTATTTT.

This clone has a single count. This chain connects TRBV4-1 to TRBJ2-5, with TRBD2 matching over 8 bases. Germline V lookup: CDR1 MGHRA, CDR2 YSYEKL. After removal of 0 bases from V and 3 bases from J, the junction contained 3 bases not matched to a gene. There are 15 residues in the CDR3. The CDR3 spells CASSQEGTREETQYF. The DNA of the CDR3 is TGCGCCAGCAGCCAAGAGGGGACTAGGGAAGAGACCCAGTACTTC.

V and J are TRBV6-5 and TRBJ2-5; 11 bases agree with TRBD2. The J call is in doubt because the DNA end fits TRBJ2-7 better. CDR3 length: 15 amino acids. Germline V CDR1 and CDR2: MNHEY, SVGAGI. CDR3 bases: TGTGCCAGCAGTGCCGGACTAGCGGGCTTCTACGAGCAGTACTTC. Translated, it gives CASSAGLAGFYEQYF.

V and J are TRBV25-1 and TRBJ2-3, with D tentatively TRBD1 (7 bases). The V end was cut by 9 bases, the J end by 2 bases, with 15 bases between. Germline loops: CDR1 MGHDK, CDR2 SYGVNS. The CDR3 totals 14 residues. The chain's CDR3 is CASSQGGNTDTQYF. CDR3 nucleotides: TGTGCCAGTTCGCAGGGGGGAAACACAGATACGCAGTATTTT.

The chain has TRBV2 and TRBJ2-7, with D possibly being TRBD1 (7 bases). Germline V CDR1 and CDR2: SNHLY, FYNNEI. V was trimmed by 7 bases and J by 3 bases, leaving 19 bases between them. CDR3 size: 15 residues. The CDR3 loop reads CASKGGRGTVYEQYF. In nucleotides, the CDR3 is TGTGCCAGCAAAGGTGGTCGCGGGACAGTCTACGAGCAGTACTTC.

V gene TRBV9 combines with J gene TRBJ2-5; possibly TRBD2 for D (6 bases). The CDR3 spans 14 residues. Trimming shortened V by 3 bases and J by 0 bases, and 9 bases separated the two germline ends. CDR1 and CDR2 from the germline V gene are SGDLS and YYNGEE. The CDR3 region is CASSGREYQETQYF. CDR3 DNA sequence: TGTGCCAGCAGCGGGAGGGAGTACCAAGAGACCCAGTACTTC. The whole variable domain, filled in from reference TRBV9 and TRBJ2-5, reads DSGVTQTPKHLITATGQRVTLRCSPRSGDLSVYWYQQSLDQGLQFLIQYYNGEERAKGNILERFSAQQFPDLHSELNLSSLELGDSALYFCASSGREYQETQYFGPGTRLLVL.

This clone was seen just once. The chain carries TRBV15 and TRBJ1-5, with 7 bases identical to TRBD1. The trim removed 2 bases at V and 5 bases at J, leaving 9 bases unmatched. Germline CDR1 and CDR2: LNHNV and YYDKDF (reference sequence). This CDR3 contains 16 residues. The CDR3 sequence: CATSRQIQGRDQPQHF. The CDR3 coding sequence is TGTGCCACCAGCAGACAAATACAGGGGCGCGATCAGCCCCAGCATTTT.

The chain carries TRBV5-1 and TRBJ2-7; 7 nucleotides align to TRBD1. V dropped 0 bases and J dropped 1; count of bases not matched to a gene: 1. The CDR3 extends over 14 amino acids. CDR1 and CDR2 from the germline V gene are SGHRS and YFSETQ. As DNA, the CDR3 is TGCGCCAGCAGCTTGGCGACAGGGTCCTACGAGCAGTACTTC. Encoded protein: CASSLATGSYEQYF.

V gene TRBV30 combines with J gene TRBJ1-1; no clear D. The V end was cut by 8 bases, the J end by 7 bases, with 11 bases between. The CDR3 loop spans 10 amino acids. Germline V gene lookup returns CDR1 GTSNPN and CDR2 SVGIG (reference sequence). CDR3 nucleotide sequence: TGTGCCCTATGGCGGAGTGAAGCTTTCTTT. Translated: CALWRSEAFF.